This T cell receptor (beta chain) was sequenced for a study of cytomegalovirus exposure and HLA in healthy donors. Study-wide context: Some 85 million unique TCRs, all from HLA-typed donors, were included in an early release of the data. Whole-study results and caveats: Presence/absence comparisons presumed near-even sequencing depth among donors. Altogether, more than 150 TCR beta chains were recorded as cytomegalovirus-associated.

Primers included in the PCR were 60 Vbeta and 13 Jbeta primers. Sequenced by immunoSEQ multiplex PCR; TCRdb stores in-frame clones only, minus some. The sample has 200,000 to 250,000 clones; more than 60% are singletons. This clone was observed a few times. Its antigen is not identified. The specimen sequenced was PBMCs. This receptor was identified in a man aged 45-65 years in good health and CMV-seronegative.

The CDR3 sequence is CSKQKAAYEQYF. The CDR3 DNA reads as TGTTCCAAGCAGAAGGCGGCATACGAGCAGTACTTC. This chain connects TRBV2 to TRBJ2-7; D remains ambiguous. CDR3 length: 12 residues. The germline V gene encodes CDR1 SNHLY and CDR2 FYNNEI.